This section outlines one T cell receptor (beta chain) sequence together with its context. The specificity of this receptor is unknown. Per-nucleotide qualities are absent, and no much larger clonotype sits a single base away. This record comes from a study of cytomegalovirus exposure and HLA in healthy donors (dated by TCRdb to about 2017). About the investigation overall: An earlier analysis of several hundred of the donors reported 250 to 300 Gb of sequence data and 100 million to 130 million unique TCR beta sequences from 150 million to 200 million T cells. Five DR-DQ haplotypes were treated as single units for association and clustering because of strong linkage in the cohort. HLA typing covered class I and class II loci at four-digit resolution. Roughly 300 gigabases of sequencing data and around 85 million unique TCR sequences made up an early release that covered some 640 HLA-typed donors. The T cell repertoires of 700 or so subjects were profiled by immunosequencing and related to cytomegalovirus serostatus. An earlier analysis of nearly 600 of the donors applied high-throughput TCR beta sequencing to assess whether each TCR beta V gene segment acted as functional or pseudogenic. A later genetic analysis used genome-wide SNP genotypes for about 65% of the roughly 670 donors, treating that subset as a discovery cohort. Typing coverage varied by locus: roughly 629-640 donors for A, B, C, DRB1 and DQB1; under 550 for DQA1; around 570 for DPA1; some 470 for DPB1. All discovery cohort repertoires had been generated using a single sequencing platform. Alongside the repertoire data, information on donor age, sex, ethnicity and CMV serostatus was compiled. High-throughput TCR immunosequencing, statistical association of individual TCRs with disease status, and machine learning were combined to predict cytomegalovirus infection status. Across around 400 genotyped donors of the cohort, an average of approximately 240,000 unique TCR beta nucleotide sequences per donor were sequenced, and roughly 20% of those sequences were non-productive. Rather than drawing on any new phenotypic data, the later analysis identified candidate immune exposures from TCR beta sequences and the way those sequences occurred across donors. A later analysis re-examined previously published TCR beta repertoires from around 670 donors and added high-resolution HLA genotyping to investigate patterns of TCR occurrence. The study was designed to test whether signatures of past pathogen exposure could be identified by cataloging public T cell receptors. Along with the approximately 700-subject first cohort, a separate validation cohort of 120 different subjects was used. The genetic ancestry cluster associated with self-reported Caucasian donors included 81% of the 398 genotyped donors. The research as a whole found: In vitro tests confirmed that a few of the cytomegalovirus-associated TCR beta chains recognize cytomegalovirus antigens. A later analysis associated about 16,000 TCR beta sequences with specific HLA alleles at a false discovery rate of 0.05. In a later analysis, several top co-occurrence clusters were reported to appear linked to parvovirus B19, influenza, CMV and Epstein-Barr virus. Some IMGT-functional V segments, including TRBV6-2 and TRBV6-3, could not be distinguished by the 87-base-pair reads and were therefore excluded. In an earlier analysis of around 600 of the donors, most TCR beta V segments appeared in productive rearrangements about 87% or about 30% of the time, broadly matching IMGT annotations. A further reported finding was that TCR beta sequences accurately predicted the HLA-A and HLA-B alleles for most subjects in the first cohort. Cytomegalovirus status was reported to be diagnosed by the classifier with high specificity and sensitivity in both the original and validation cohorts. Compared with the roughly 700-donor mean, donors in an Asian-associated ancestry cluster had fewer N-insertions in productive TCRs, according to a later genetic analysis. In a later analysis, HLA-associated TCR beta chains showed more clonal expansion and lower generation probabilities than non-associated chains that were equally common. The earlier analysis of about 600 of the donors excluded about 16 rarely observed V segments, including chromosome 9 orphons, because counts were too low. The authors suggested that the approach could potentially be extended to other disease states and immunological phenotypes. According to a later analysis, most CMV-associated TCR beta chains appeared to be HLA-restricted, and the HLA associations seemed to be driven largely by CMV exposure. A cluster of highly shared sequence variants was judged likely to be a technical artifact of the sequencing pipeline. When HLA alleles, especially DR and DQ, strongly co-occurred, TCR associations were difficult to assign to individual alleles. Across donors, most TCR sequences were observed very rarely, whereas some public TCRs were present in many individuals. Sequencing depth was assumed to be roughly uniform across donors in the presence/absence analyses, though that assumption may not hold. Correlated functional status among segregating V segments might reflect linkage disequilibrium, but an unknown experimental factor could not be ruled out. Because HLA typing was unavailable for some donors at each locus, only the typed subset was used in association tests. Immune exposure information for the cohort was limited to CMV serostatus. In this cohort, only TCR beta chains were sequenced, and detectable features were limited by the absence of alpha or paired-chain data. According to a later analysis, TCR association rates differed among HLA loci, with DRB1 alleles showing the most associated TCRs and HLA-C alleles showing the fewest. The study gave a list of about 170 TCR beta chains associated with cytomegalovirus. A later genetic analysis associated a missense DCLRE1C variant with V-gene and J-gene trimming of TCR beta chains, and an independent cohort replicated the association.

The method was the immunoSEQ multiplex PCR assay. For the multiplex PCR, a mixture combining 60 forward primers for TCR Vbeta segments and 13 reverse primers for TCR Jbeta segments was used. Amplification of the CDR3 region of rearranged TCR beta genes was performed with a multiplex PCR assay on genomic DNA. The amplified TCR beta libraries were sequenced on the Illumina HiSeq System as 87-base-pair reads. For the original study's pipeline: A later analysis tallied 80 million to 95 million unique TCR beta chains across the approximately 670 repertoires, and some 12 million of those chains were shared by two or more donors. Raw reads were error-corrected and collapsed into unique sequences with a nearest-neighbor algorithm that merged closely related sequences to remove PCR and sequencing errors. CDR3 sequences were aligned to IMGT reference sequences to assign V, D and J gene segments. For a sequence to be retained, a match of at least six nucleotides to both a V gene segment and a J gene segment was required. Rearrangements were called productive when the CDR3 lacked stop codons and stayed in frame with V and J; all others were non-productive. CDR3 was defined according to IMGT convention as the region running from the second conserved V-encoded cysteine to the conserved J-encoded phenylalanine. Sequences without an unambiguous match to a single V gene segment were excluded from the earlier analysis of 450 to 650 of the donors. An earlier analysis of several hundred of the donors called V segments functional above 56.7% productive rearrangements and segregating when the between-donor standard deviation exceeded 5%. A statistical classification framework was built to diagnose cytomegalovirus status from the catalog of TCR beta chain sequences. A later analysis assigned V and J genes by comparing TCR nucleotide sequences with IMGT/GENE-DB human TR gene sequences. In a later analysis, CDR3 sequences and most-parsimonious VDJ recombination scenarios were assigned using the TCRdist pipeline. In a later analysis, every TCR beta chain was defined by the combination of its CDR3 amino acid sequence and its V-gene family, and reads without a unique V-gene family were dropped. In a later analysis, around 600 highly shared, low-generation-probability nucleotide sequences were removed to address suspected cross-contamination and a sequencing artifact. In a later analysis, a clonal expansion index for each public chain was calculated from normalized within-repertoire ranks of inferred template counts. Generation probabilities in a later analysis came from a VDJ recombination model fitted to out-of-frame rearrangements, and those results were checked against IGoR. A later analysis scored TCR-TCR, TCR-HLA and TCR-CMV co-occurrence with hypergeometric tests, applying a repertoire-size bias correction to TCR pairs. To estimate false discovery rates, a later analysis permuted the HLA or CMV assignments 20 times. In a later analysis, co-occurring TCRs were grouped using DBSCAN, with TCRdist sequence similarity added in when clustering inside HLA-allele-positive subsets. Repertoires with fewer than 30,000 or more than 120,000 public chains, plus five repertoires with anomalous nucleotide sharing, were excluded from co-occurrence clustering. TCRdb provides this immuneACCESS table in a form limited to in-frame rearrangements. Some clones are lacking; in checked studies, under half of them reflect an unresolved V gene, and why the rest are absent is not known. V and J calls and clone size are as listed in that table; D and trimming were resolved from the DNA. Across this sample there are 110,000 to 150,000 clones, with approximately 79% seen only once. Of the sample, 1.2% is held by the ten largest clones.

The CDR3 covers 14 residues, taking in both the cysteine and the phenylalanine. Just CDR3 DNA is preserved here, 42 bases in frame from base 1. Here V drops 5 bases and J drops 0 bases, and the junction holds 1 base not matched to any gene. In the germline V gene (reference sequence), CDR1 corresponds to MNHEY and CDR2 to SMNVEV. In total, fewer than 750 healthy bone marrow donors made up the cohort. At the time of sampling, all cohort members were nominally healthy, though unrecorded immune exposures were likely present. The donor tested CMV seronegative and was one of the 352 seronegative cohort members. A peripheral blood sample was collected from each donor, and TCR beta sequencing was performed on peripheral blood mononuclear cells. Genomic DNA extraction from the blood cell samples was performed with the Qiagen DNeasy Blood Extraction Kit.

The clonotype originates from a female donor in good health and CMV-seronegative. Recombination joined TRBV27 with TRBJ2-1; 7 bases in the middle match TRBD2. Sequenced input: PBMCs. The CDR3 reads as follows: CASSERGSYNEQFF. The nucleotides are TGTGCCAGCAGTGAGCGGGGCTCCTACAATGAGCAGTTCTTC.